A single sample gave rise to the 16 T cell receptor beta chains below, sequenced in a study of cytomegalovirus exposure and HLA in healthy donors. Use of 60 Vbeta and 13 Jbeta primers characterized the PCR. TCRdb's table, derived via immunoSEQ multiplex PCR, lists solely in-frame clones and lacks some. The repertoire includes about 160,000 clones, about 72% of them detected once, and under 1.5% sits in the top ten. The sequenced sample was PBMCs. The receptors were sampled from a man in his sixties in good health and CMV-seronegative.

The V call is TRBV9, the J call TRBJ2-7; 11 bases line up with TRBD2. J was trimmed by 4 bases and V by 3 bases; bases with no gene match: 3. In germline, CDR1 is SGDLS, CDR2 YYNGEE. The CDR3 is made up of 14 amino acids. The CDR3 region has the DNA TGTGCCAGCAGCGCAACTAGCGGGGGTTACGAGCAGTACTTC. This encodes CASSATSGGYEQYF.

V gene TRBV11-1 combines with J gene TRBJ1-1; the match to TRBD1 covers 7 bases. The junction had 10 bases not matched to a gene; V was cut back by 6 bases and J by 0 bases. This CDR3 has 16 amino acids. From germline, CDR1 is SGHAT and CDR2 FQDESV (reference sequence). Here the CDR3 DNA reads TGTGCCAGCAGTCACAGACAGGGTCGGGTGAACACTGAAGCTTTCTTT. This sequence encodes CASSHRQGRVNTEAFF.

V and J are TRBV6-6 and TRBJ2-5; D is possibly TRBD2 (9 bases). With the DNA end fitting TRBJ2-7 better, the J assignment may be wrong. Looked up from germline, CDR1 is MNHNY and CDR2 is SVGAGI (reference sequence). The CDR3 has 14 amino acids. In DNA form, the CDR3 reads TGTGCCAGCAGTAGGACAGGGACTAGCAACGAGCAGTACTTC. This encodes CASSRTGTSNEQYF.

This sequence joins TRBV7-2 and TRBJ2-7; 10 bases agree with TRBD1. The V gene's germline CDR1 is SGHTA and CDR2 FQGNSA. The CDR3 consists of 15 residues. The junction had 6 bases not matched to a gene; V was cut back by 3 bases and J by 4 bases. The CDR3 here is CASSFGDRGIYEQYF. CDR3 DNA: TGTGCCAGCAGCTTCGGGGACAGGGGAATTTACGAGCAGTACTTC. The variable domain in full, completed from reference TRBV7-2 and TRBJ2-7, reads GAGVSQSPSNKVTEKGKDVELRCDPISGHTALYWYRQSLGQGLEFLIYFQGNSAPDKSGLPSDRFSAERTGGSVSTLTIQRTQQEDSAVYLCASSFGDRGIYEQYFGPGTRLTVT.

This chain links TRBV11-3 with TRBJ2-3, with 8 bases aligning to TRBD2. CDR1 is SGHNT and CDR2 is YENEEA in the germline V gene. CDR3 size: 17 residues. V was clipped by 5 bases and J by 6 bases; unmatched bases: 16. CDR3 loop: CASSPRGRGAGDDTQYF. CDR3 bases: TGTGCCAGCAGCCCCCGGGGGCGGGGGGCCGGTGATGATACGCAGTATTTT.

This clone showed up just a few times. The V call is TRBV9, the J call TRBJ2-5; a weak D match, TRBD1 (6 bases). The CDR3 has 15 residues. The germline V gene has CDR1 SGDLS and CDR2 YYNGEE. Between the trimmed V and J ends, which lost 2 bases and 4 bases, there was a span of 15 bases. This CDR3 is CASSVRPTGSETQYF. Here the CDR3 DNA reads TGTGCCAGCAGCGTTAGGCCGACAGGATCAGAGACCCAGTACTTC.

The rearrangement joins TRBV10-2 to TRBJ2-7; D is undetermined. Trimming cost V 8 bases and J 3 bases, with 20 bases left between them. Germline V gene sequence: CDR1 WSHSY, CDR2 SAAADI. The CDR3 sequence is 15 residues long. The CDR3 loop is CASPIMGTQIYEQYF. The CDR3, as DNA: TGCGCCAGCCCTATTATGGGTACACAGATCTACGAGCAGTACTTC.

The genes are TRBV7-3 and TRBJ2-6, with D perhaps TRBD2 (6 bases). The CDR3 has 17 residues. Germline V CDR1 and CDR2: SGHTA, FQGTGA. V lost 1 base and J 2 bases, leaving 12 bases between the germline ends. The CDR3, as DNA: TGTGCCAGCAGCTTAAATATCGGAGGGACTGGGGCCAACGTCCTGACTTTC. Translating it yields CASSLNIGGTGANVLTF. Variable domain in full (rest from reference TRBV7-3 and TRBJ2-6): GAGVSQTPSNKVTEKGKYVELRCDPISGHTALYWYRQSLGQGPEFLIYFQGTGAADDSGLPNDRFFAVRPEGSVSTLKIQRTERGDSAVYLCASSLNIGGTGANVLTFGAGSRLTVL.

The J gene is TRBJ1-6, the V gene TRBV9, with D tentatively TRBD1 (5 bases). This CDR3 has 14 residues. Germline CDR1 SGDLS, CDR2 YYNGEE. V was shortened by 0 bases and J by 7 bases, with 8 bases between the two germline ends. CDR3 in amino acids: CASSVDNRNSPLHF. CDR3 sequence (DNA): TGTGCCAGCAGCGTAGATAACAGGAATTCACCCCTCCACTTT. Full variable domain (remainder filled in from reference TRBV9 and TRBJ1-6): DSGVTQTPKHLITATGQRVTLRCSPRSGDLSVYWYQQSLDQGLQFLIQYYNGEERAKGNILERFSAQQFPDLHSELNLSSLELGDSALYFCASSVDNRNSPLHFGNGTRLTVT.

The V gene is TRBV11-2, the J gene TRBJ1-5; D perhaps matches TRBD1 (5 bases). Germline-derived CDR1 and CDR2 are SGHAT and FQNNGV. V was pared by 4 bases and J by 6 bases, with 16 bases between. This CDR3 comprises 15 residues. The CDR3: CASSSLGGRGQPQHF. The CDR3 DNA reads TGTGCCAGCAGCTCCCTCGGTGGGAGGGGTCAGCCCCAGCATTTT.

In this sample, this clone turned up once. The V call is TRBV5-6, the J call TRBJ1-4, with TRBD1 matching over 7 bases. V shed 4 bases and J 8 bases; nucleotides not matched to a gene: 14. The germline V gene has CDR1 SGHDT and CDR2 YYEEEE. This CDR3 is 16 amino acids long. CDR3 sequence: CASSTYKTGTREKLFF. CDR3 bases: TGTGCCAGCAGCACCTATAAGACAGGGACGAGAGAAAAACTGTTTTTT.

This chain joins TRBV6-6 and TRBJ1-5, with D perhaps TRBD1 (6 bases). Germline loops: CDR1 MNHNY, CDR2 SVGAGI (reference sequence). This CDR3 spans 14 amino acids. Between the trimmed V and J ends, which lost 11 bases and 1 base, there was a span of 15 bases. The CDR3 reads CASGGAASNQPQHF. CDR3 nucleotide sequence: TGTGCCTCGGGGGGGGCTGCGAGCAATCAGCCCCAGCATTTT.

This clone was observed a few times. The rearrangement uses TRBV29-1 and TRBJ2-2; 10 bases match TRBD2. The V gene's germline CDR1 is SQVTM and CDR2 ANQGSEA. CDR3 length equals 14 residues. Unmatched junction bases numbered 10, after V lost 8 bases and J lost 7 bases. CDR3 sequence reads: CSIARASGSGELFF. The DNA for the CDR3 is TGCAGCATTGCCAGGGCTAGCGGGAGCGGGGAGCTGTTTTTT.

For the CDR3, the DNA is TGCGCCAGCAGCCCGGAAGGGATAGCGGGAGGCACAGATACGCAGTATTTT. Encoded protein: CASSPEGIAGGTDTQYF. The gene calls are TRBV5-1 and TRBJ2-3, with 9 bases aligning to TRBD2. The CDR3 runs 17 residues. Losses at the gene ends were 4 bases for V and 1 base for J; bases not matched to a gene: 10. Germline-derived CDR1 and CDR2 are SGHRS and YFSETQ. The full variable domain, rest sourced from reference TRBV5-1 and TRBJ2-3, is KAGVTQTPRYLIKTRGQQVTLSCSPISGHRSVSWYQQTPGQGLQFLFEYFSETQRNKGNFPGRFSGRQFSNSRSEMNVSTLELGDSALYLCASSPEGIAGGTDTQYFGPGTRLTVL.

This clone was detected once. The chain employs TRBV4-2 and TRBJ2-3; 8 nucleotides match TRBD2. The germline gives CDR1 LGHNA, CDR2 YNFKEQ. The length of the CDR3 is 17 residues. The V segment lost 0 bases and the J segment 0 bases; nucleotides outside the gene matches: 5. As DNA, the CDR3 is TGTGCCAGCAGCCAAGACCCGGGGGGGTTTAGCACAGATACGCAGTATTTT. Protein sequence: CASSQDPGGFSTDTQYF.

This clone was observed once. This chain uses TRBV7-6 with TRBJ2-1; 9 nucleotides align to TRBD1. This CDR3 has 16 amino acids. The V gene end was trimmed by 3 bases and the J gene end by 8 bases; junction bases not matched to a gene: 11. CDR1 SGHVS and CDR2 FNYEAQ come from the germline V gene. CDR3 bases: TGTGCCAGCAGCTTGACTCCGGGACAGGGATTTTATGAGCAGTTCTTC. Encoded protein: CASSLTPGQGFYEQFF.